These 15 T cell receptor beta chains came from one sample sequenced in a study of Graves' ophthalmopathy and Graves' hyperthyroidism. Beta-chain TCR CDR3 regions were amplified from RNA transcripts. First-round RT-PCR employed HTBI primers, with a second-round multiplex PCR after it. TCRdb re-called the multiplex PCR reads through MiXCR, storing one row per CDR3 protein. Among over a million distinct CDR3 sequences listed, less than 45% were seen once. Sequenced input: peripheral blood or thyroid tissue (not recorded which). These receptor sequences come from an adult man with Graves' hyperthyroidism.

The chain employs TRBV25-1 and TRBJ2-7; D is possibly TRBD1 or TRBD2 (5 bases each). V was trimmed by 6 bases and J by 6 bases, leaving 12 bases between them. CDR1 is MGHDK and CDR2 is SYGVNS in the germline V gene. The CDR3 length is 12 residues. CDR3 in amino acids: CASRGVGVEQYF. The DNA of the CDR3 is TGTGCCAGCAGGGGGGTAGGGGTCGAGCAGTACTTC.

Worth noting for this clonotype: Its ends do not fully match the called genes, so a read error is possible. CDR3 sequence (DNA): TGTGCCAGCAGCTTAGTGCAGAACACTGAAGCTTCCTTT. Its protein is CASSLVQNTEASF. This chain connects TRBV7-9 to TRBJ1-1, with D unresolved. Germline V CDR1 and CDR2: SEHNR, FQNEAQ (reference sequence). This CDR3 spans 13 amino acids.

This clonotype was counted a few times. The gene calls are TRBV4-2 and TRBJ1-1; 9 bases map to TRBD1. The germline V gene encodes CDR1 LGHNA and CDR2 YNFKEQ. J gave up 1 base and V 3 bases, and 3 bases lay outside the gene matches. This CDR3 contains 15 residues. CDR3 coding DNA: TGTGCCAGCAGCCAGGGACAGGGACAGAACACTGAAGCTTTCTTT. Translation: CASSQGQGQNTEAFF.

The V and J genes are TRBV7-8 and TRBJ2-7; 7 bases fit TRBD1. Germline CDR1 is SGHVS and CDR2 is FQNEAQ. V shed 6 bases, J shed 5 bases, and the junction held 10 bases outside the gene matches. The CDR3 consists of 14 residues. The CDR3 coding sequence is TGTGCCAGCAGTCCATCGACAGGGATGGACGAGCAGTACTTC. Translated: CASSPSTGMDEQYF.

This clonotype has just a few counts. This rearrangement joins TRBV7-9 to TRBJ2-2; 7 bases match TRBD1. CDR3 length equals 15 residues. With 5 bases clipped from V and 6 bases from J, the junction kept 9 bases outside the gene matches. The germline V gene encodes CDR1 SEHNR and CDR2 FQNEAQ (reference sequence). CDR3 loop: CASSTQNRGAGELFF. DNA for the CDR3: TGTGCCAGCAGCACACAAAACAGGGGCGCCGGGGAGCTGTTTTTT.

This clonotype was observed many times. V and J are TRBV7-6 and TRBJ2-5, with D perhaps TRBD2 (5 bases). Germline V CDR1 and CDR2: SGHVS, FNYEAQ. V was cut by 1 base and J by 5 bases, with 17 bases left in between. The CDR3 is 16 residues long. CDR3 residues: CASSLEAGGPLETQYF. The CDR3 DNA follows: TGTGCCAGCAGCTTAGAGGCAGGAGGTCCTCTGGAGACCCAGTACTTC.

CDR3 in DNA: TGTGCCAGCAGCTTAGTGGGACTCCTTTCCCCAGAGACCCAGTACTTC. It is translated as CASSLVGLLSPETQYF. The chain recombines TRBV7-9 with TRBJ2-5, with a possible D match to TRBD2 (6 bases). CDR1 and CDR2 from the germline V gene are SEHNR and FQNEAQ (reference sequence). Trimming shortened V by 1 base and J by 4 bases, and 16 bases separated the two germline ends. CDR3 length: 16 amino acids. Drawing the rest from reference TRBV7-9 and TRBJ2-5, the complete variable domain is DTGVSQNPRHKITKRGQNVTFRCDPISEHNRLYWYRQTLGQGPEFLTYFQNEAQLEKSRLLSDRFSAERPKGSFSTLEIQRTEQGDSAMYLCASSLVGLLSPETQYFGPGTRLLVL.

This clonotype was counted at least ten times. The genes are TRBV20-1 and TRBJ1-1; no reliable D call. The CDR3 runs 12 residues. Germline values: CDR1 DFQATT, CDR2 SNEGSKA (reference sequence). V gave up 5 bases and J gave up 0 bases, with 7 bases separating them. The CDR3 here is CSAWKLNTEAFF. Here the CDR3 DNA reads TGCAGTGCTTGGAAACTGAACACTGAAGCTTTCTTT.

The chain has TRBV29-1 and TRBJ1-4; weak D call: TRBD1 (5 bases). CDR1 and CDR2 (germline): SQVTM, ANQGSEA. V lost 4 bases and J lost 7, with 10 bases in between. This CDR3 is 12 amino acids long. The CDR3, as DNA: TGCAGCGTTGGGGAGACAGCTGAAAAACTGTTTTTT. This sequence encodes CSVGETAEKLFF.

The chain uses TRBV10-1 and TRBJ2-7, with 7 bases lining up with TRBD1. Trimming cost V 11 bases and J 3 bases; bases outside gene matches: 10. CDR1 and CDR2 (germline): WNHNN, SYGVQD (reference sequence). The CDR3 length is 13 residues. The CDR3 coding sequence is TGCGCCCCCCTTGGGACAGAATACTACGAGCAGTACTTC. The encoded protein is CAPLGTEYYEQYF.

This clonotype has at least ten counts. The chain is built from TRBV5-5 and TRBJ1-1; TRBD1 matches 8 bases. Trimming took 4 bases from V and 10 from J; bases not matched to a gene: 9. Germline CDR1 SGHKS, CDR2 YYEKEE (reference sequence). This CDR3 contains 13 residues. The CDR3: CASSPLTGDGAFF. The CDR3 DNA is TGTGCCAGCAGCCCCCTGACAGGGGATGGAGCTTTCTTT.

This clonotype was counted only a few times. The chain employs TRBV20-1 and TRBJ2-7; D gene unclear. Trimming cost V 2 bases and J 3 bases, with 14 bases left between them. The CDR3 spans 14 residues. CDR1 is DFQATT and CDR2 is SNEGSKA in the germline V gene (reference sequence). The CDR3 DNA reads TGCAGTGCTAGACAAGGGCTAGTTGGCTACGAGCAGTACTTC. Amino acids: CSARQGLVGYEQYF.

This chain joins TRBV7-9 and TRBJ2-5; possible D gene TRBD2, 6 bases. The CDR3 extends over 15 amino acids. The V gene lost 5 bases and the J gene lost 0 bases, with 13 bases spanning the gap. From germline, CDR1 is SEHNR and CDR2 FQNEAQ (reference sequence). DNA for the CDR3: TGTGCCAGCAGCACCACCGGAGGGTACCAAGAGACCCAGTACTTC. This codes for CASSTTGGYQETQYF. The full variable domain, its missing parts supplied by reference TRBV7-9 and TRBJ2-5, is DTGVSQNPRHKITKRGQNVTFRCDPISEHNRLYWYRQTLGQGPEFLTYFQNEAQLEKSRLLSDRFSAERPKGSFSTLEIQRTEQGDSAMYLCASSTTGGYQETQYFGPGTRLLVL.

This clonotype was counted ten times or more. V usage is TRBV4-1 and J usage is TRBJ2-5; D ambiguous. With 1 base removed from V and 14 bases from J, the gap between germline ends came to 20 bases. CDR3 length equals 14 residues. From germline, CDR1 is MGHRA and CDR2 YSYEKL. The CDR3 reads CASSQVIRPQKDYF. As DNA, the CDR3 is TGCGCCAGCAGCCAAGTCATTCGACCCCAAAAAGACTACTTC.

This clonotype was found many times. This chain uses TRBV7-9 with TRBJ2-5, with 8 bases matching TRBD2. CDR1 is SEHNR, CDR2 FQNEAQ, per germline (reference sequence). The CDR3 totals 17 residues. The ends lost 5 bases at V and 4 bases at J; junction bases unmatched: 15. The CDR3 sequence is CASSHTRGLAGGETQYF. CDR3 bases: TGTGCCAGCAGCCATACCCGAGGGCTAGCGGGCGGAGAGACCCAGTACTTC.